This TCR beta chain was recovered during a study of T cells in localized non-small cell lung cancer. Study results and caveats: Heterogeneity within the tumor remains possible, as just one region underwent sequencing. Higher blood T cell density went with longer overall survival.

About this clone itself: Its matching antigen is unknown.

Profiled with immunoSEQ multiplex PCR; TCRdb holds only in-frame clones, not every one. Counted here are approximately 72,000 clones, about four fifths occurring once; the ten biggest clones make up approximately 13%. Germline V gene data show CDR1 as SEHNR and CDR2 as FQNEAQ (reference sequence). The germline V and J ends were trimmed by 5 bases and 5 bases, with 16 bases remaining between them. The CDR3 has 15 amino acids. The chain has TRBV7-9 and TRBJ2-1; D is perhaps TRBD1 or TRBD2 (5 bases each). The receptor was isolated from a female donor at least 60 years old with stage I lung adenocarcinoma. The starting material was peripheral blood, obtained before any cancer treatment. The CDR3 DNA reads as TGTGCCAGCAGCCGCGAGGGGAGAAAGGACAATGAGCAGTTCTTC. Residues: CASSREGRKDNEQFF.